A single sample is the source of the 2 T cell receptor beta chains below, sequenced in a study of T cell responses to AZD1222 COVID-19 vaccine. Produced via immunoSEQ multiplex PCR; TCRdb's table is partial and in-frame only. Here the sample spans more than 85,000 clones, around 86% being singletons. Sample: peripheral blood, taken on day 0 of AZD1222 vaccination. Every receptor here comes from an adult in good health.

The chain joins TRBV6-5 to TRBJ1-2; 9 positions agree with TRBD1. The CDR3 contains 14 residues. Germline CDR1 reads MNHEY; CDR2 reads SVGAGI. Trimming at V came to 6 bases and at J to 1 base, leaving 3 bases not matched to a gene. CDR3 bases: TGTGCCAGCAGGCAGGGACAGGGTAACTATGGCTACACCTTC. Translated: CASRQGQGNYGYTF.

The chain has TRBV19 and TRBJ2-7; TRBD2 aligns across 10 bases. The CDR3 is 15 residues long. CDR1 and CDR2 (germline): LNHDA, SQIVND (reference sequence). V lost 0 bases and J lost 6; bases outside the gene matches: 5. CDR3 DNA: TGTGCCAGTAGTATAGACAGCGGGAGGGCCGGCGAGCAGTACTTC. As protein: CASSIDSGRAGEQYF.